Listed below are T cell receptor beta chains from one sample, sequenced in a study of OX40 agonist ivuxolimab in advanced cancers. Using immunoSEQ multiplex PCR, the repertoire was profiled, and TCRdb retains in-frame clones only, with some absent. Of around 80,000 clones listed, around 86% are singletons. This sample comprised CD4+ or CD8+ T cells sorted from blood, obtained in a trial of the OX40 agonist ivuxolimab. These receptor sequences come from an adult with an advanced solid tumor such as melanoma, head and neck, liver or kidney cancer. The CDR3 runs from the conserved cysteine through the conserved F or W. The D gene is left open where the match is weak. Size tells how often a clone was seen (once, few, many) or the class of an expanded clone, and some rows leave it out.

CDR3 length | J gene | D gene | V gene | clone size | CDR3 DNA | CDR3 protein
20 | TRBJ2-4 | TRBD2 | TRBV19 | - | TGTGCCAGTAGTATAGATCGGGGGCCGGGGGGGACGATCGCCAAAAACATTCAGTACTTC | CASSIDRGPGGTIAKNIQYF
11 | TRBJ2-7 | - | TRBV6-5 | - | TGTGCCAGCAGCCGCGGACCGCAGCAGTACTTC | CASSRGPQQYF
11 | TRBJ2-7 | - | TRBV7-9 | few | TGTGCCAGCAGCTTAGAGAGCGAGCAGTACTTC | CASSLESEQYF
15 | TRBJ1-4 | - | TRBV11-2 | - | TGTGCCAGCAGCTTTTCCAGCCTACTAAATGAAAAACTGTTTTTT | CASSFSSLLNEKLFF
13 | TRBJ2-1 | - | TRBV7-8 | - | TGTGCCAGCAGCGCCCCGGACCTCAATGAGCAGTTCTTC | CASSAPDLNEQFF
13 | TRBJ1-1 | - | TRBV9 | - | TGTGCCAGCAGCGTTGTCTCGAACACTGAAGCTTTCTTT | CASSVVSNTEAFF
16 | TRBJ1-1 | - | TRBV29-1 | - | TGCAGCGTTGGTCCCGGTCGGACTACTCTGAACACTGAAGCTTTCTTT | CSVGPGRTTLNTEAFF
15 | TRBJ2-1 | - | TRBV6-6 | - | TGTGCCAGCAGTCCCGGACATCCTTCCTACAATGAGCAGTTCTTC | CASSPGHPSYNEQFF
14 | TRBJ1-2 | TRBD1 | TRBV5-1 | - | TGCGCCAGCAGCGTGGGACAGGTCAACTATGGCTACACCTTC | CASSVGQVNYGYTF
16 | TRBJ2-3 | - | TRBV18 | - | TGTGCCAGCTCACCTCAGGCAGGGCACCCTACAGATACGCAGTATTTT | CASSPQAGHPTDTQYF
18 | TRBJ2-7 | - | TRBV7-2 | few | TGTGCCAGCAGCTTTCTGGACACCCTCCCCCGTCCGTCCTACGAGCAGTACTTC | CASSFLDTLPRPSYEQYF
16 | TRBJ1-3 | - | TRBV6-1 | few | TGTGCCAGCAGTGAAAATTTGGGGACAACCGGAAACACCATATATTTT | CASSENLGTTGNTIYF
15 | TRBJ2-3 | TRBD2 | TRBV10-3 | - | TGTGCCATCAGTGGGACTAGCGGAGATACAGATACGCAGTATTTT | CAISGTSGDTDTQYF
17 | TRBJ2-1 | TRBD2 | TRBV9 | - | TGTGCCAGCAGCGCAAGGACTAGCGGGAGCCAGAACAATGAGCAGTTCTTC | CASSARTSGSQNNEQFF
15 | TRBJ2-7 | - | TRBV18 | - | TGTGCCAGCTCACCGCCGGGGACCTTAGTCGCCGAGCAGTACTTC | CASSPPGTLVAEQYF
15 | TRBJ1-5 | - | TRBV14 | - | TGTGCCAGCAGGGGGGGCAGACAGGAGAATCAGCCCCAGCATTTT | CASRGGRQENQPQHF
13 | TRBJ2-1 | - | TRBV4-1 | - | TGCGCCAGCAGCCAAGTTTTGGTCAATGAGCAGTTCTTC | CASSQVLVNEQFF
13 | TRBJ2-2 | - | TRBV12-5 | - | TGTGCTAGTGGTCTCCAGGGCTACGGGGAGCTGTTTTTT | CASGLQGYGELFF
16 | TRBJ2-1 | - | TRBV21-1 | - | TGTGCCAGCAGCAAAGCGCCAGGGAGCACCTACAATGAGCAGTTCTTC | CASSKAPGSTYNEQFF
15 | TRBJ2-1 | - | TRBV5-1 | - | TGCGCCAGCAGCTTCTTTAGTGGTTCCTACAATGAGCAGTTCTTC | CASSFFSGSYNEQFF
14 | TRBJ2-1 | - | TRBV5-1 | - | TGCGCCAGCACCCCAGGGGGGACCTACAATGAGCAGTTCTTC | CASTPGGTYNEQFF
16 | TRBJ2-3 | TRBD2 | TRBV5-6 | - | TGTGCCAGCAGCTGGGCCGGGGGGAGGGCTACAGATACGCAGTATTTT | CASSWAGGRATDTQYF
15 | TRBJ1-1 | - | TRBV27 | once | TGTGCCAGCAGTACTGGGGGTAAGGGAGCAACTGAAGCTTTCTTT | CASSTGGKGATEAFF
15 | TRBJ2-7 | TRBD1 | TRBV27 | once | TGTGCCAGCAGTTTATCACAGGGGGCAGGGAACGAGCAGTACTTC | CASSLSQGAGNEQYF
11 | TRBJ1-2 | - | TRBV6-5 | once | TGTGCCAGCAGTTCCGGGGGTGGCTACACCTTC | CASSSGGGYTF
12 | TRBJ2-7 | - | TRBV30 | - | TGTGCCTGGAGTACAGAATCCTACGAGCAGTACTTC | CAWSTESYEQYF
13 | TRBJ1-6 | - | TRBV7-3 | - | TGTGCCAGCAGCTCGGGACGAGATTCACCCCTCCACTTT | CASSSGRDSPLHF
15 | TRBJ1-1 | TRBD1 | TRBV7-2 | - | TGTGCCAGCAGCTCAGGGGGGACACTGAACACTGAAGCTTTCTTT | CASSSGGTLNTEAFF
13 | TRBJ1-1 | TRBD1 | TRBV6-1 | - | TGTGCCAGCGTCGACAGGGCGAACACTGAAGCTTTCTTT | CASVDRANTEAFF
16 | TRBJ1-2 | TRBD1 | TRBV27 | - | TGTGCCAGCAGTAACACAGGGGCAAAGGGGGACTATGGCTACACCTTC | CASSNTGAKGDYGYTF
17 | TRBJ1-5 | - | TRBV27 | once | TGTGCCAGCAGTTTATACAACACAGGGAATAGCAATCAGCCCCAGCATTTT | CASSLYNTGNSNQPQHF
11 | TRBJ2-1 | - | TRBV7-9 | - | TGTGCCAGCAGCTTGGGATCTGAGCAGTTCTTC | CASSLGSEQFF
13 | TRBJ2-7 | TRBD1 | TRBV7-2 | - | TGTGCCAGCAGCTCGGACAGGGGAAGCGAGCAGTACTTC | CASSSDRGSEQYF
19 | TRBJ2-6 | - | TRBV7-2 | - | TGTGCCAGCAGCTTACTTTGGGGCAGCGGGCCTTCTGGGGCCAACGTCCTGACTTTC | CASSLLWGSGPSGANVLTF
13 | TRBJ1-5 | - | TRBV28 | - | TGTGCCAGCAGGACACTAAGCAATCAGCCCCAGCATTTT | CASRTLSNQPQHF
15 | TRBJ2-7 | - | TRBV5-5 | - | TGTGCCAGCAGCTTGGTGGCGGGGGCAGCCTACGAGCAGTACTTC | CASSLVAGAAYEQYF
15 | TRBJ1-4 | - | TRBV11-3 | - | TGTGCCAGCAGCGAGATAGGAGGGTTTGAAGAAAAACTGTTTTTT | CASSEIGGFEEKLFF
15 | TRBJ2-1 | TRBD1 | TRBV5-6 | once | TGTGCCAGCAGCCCTGGGGGGACAGGGGTCAATGAGCAGTTCTTC | CASSPGGTGVNEQFF
15 | TRBJ1-1 | - | TRBV28 | - | TGTGCCAGCAGTTTAGAACAGGGTTGGAGCACTGAAGCTTTCTTT | CASSLEQGWSTEAFF
14 | TRBJ1-2 | - | TRBV6-5 | - | TGTGCCAGCAGCAAACAGGGAAGGGACTATGGCTACACCTTC | CASSKQGRDYGYTF
15 | TRBJ2-7 | TRBD2 | TRBV7-2 | - | TGTGCCAGCAGCTTAGGCGGGAGGGCCTCCTACGAGCAGTACTTC | CASSLGGRASYEQYF
17 | TRBJ2-7 | - | TRBV11-2 | - | TGTGCCAGCAGCCCCCTGCCTTGGCAGGGCCGGGACACCGAGCAGTACTTC | CASSPLPWQGRDTEQYF
14 | TRBJ1-2 | - | TRBV11-3 | once | TGTGCCAGCATTTTCGGCAGTCGGTCCTATGGCTACACCTTC | CASIFGSRSYGYTF
16 | TRBJ1-2 | - | TRBV18 | - | TGTGCCAGCTCACGCGCTAATTGGGAGGCCCAGTATGGCTACACCTTC | CASSRANWEAQYGYTF
14 | TRBJ1-1 | - | TRBV18 | - | TGTGCCAGCTCATCCGGGGTAGGAGGCACTGAAGCTTTCTTT | CASSSGVGGTEAFF